This T cell receptor (beta chain) was captured by sequencing in a study of PD-1 blockade in classical Hodgkin lymphoma. Method: immunoSEQ multiplex PCR; TCRdb's copy keeps in-frame clones and lacks some. This sample has 90,000 to 100,000 clones, with more than 80% found just once. Following autologous stem cell transplantation, relapse occurred in every patient, and exposure to brentuximab vedotin varied. Looked up from germline, CDR1 is MRHNA and CDR2 is SNTAGT. The CDR3 extends over 14 amino acids. Trimming took off 3 bases at V and 6 bases at J, with 12 bases between the two ends. The sample in question was peripheral blood mononuclear cells (PBMCs), obtained before the second cycle of nivolumab. The genes are TRBV6-4 and TRBJ1-5; no firm D call. The sequence was obtained from a human donor with classical Hodgkin lymphoma. The CDR3 nucleotides are TGTGCCAGCAGTGAAGGGAGGGAGGGTCAGCCCCAGCATTTT. This codes for CASSEGREGQPQHF.